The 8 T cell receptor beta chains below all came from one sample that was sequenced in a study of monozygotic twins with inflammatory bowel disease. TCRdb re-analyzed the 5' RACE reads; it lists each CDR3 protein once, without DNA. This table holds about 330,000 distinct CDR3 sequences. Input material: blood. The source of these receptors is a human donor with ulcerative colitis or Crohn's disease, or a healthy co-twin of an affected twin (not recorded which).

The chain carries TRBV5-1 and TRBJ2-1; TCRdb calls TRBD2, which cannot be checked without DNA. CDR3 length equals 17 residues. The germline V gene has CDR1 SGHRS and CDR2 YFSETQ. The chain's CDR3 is CASSLVAGLGGGHEQFF. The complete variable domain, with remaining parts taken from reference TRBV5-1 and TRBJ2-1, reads KAGVTQTPRYLIKTRGQQVTLSCSPISGHRSVSWYQQTPGQGLQFLFEYFSETQRNKGNFPGRFSGRQFSNSRSEMNVSTLELGDSALYLCASSLVAGLGGGHEQFFGPGTRLTVL.

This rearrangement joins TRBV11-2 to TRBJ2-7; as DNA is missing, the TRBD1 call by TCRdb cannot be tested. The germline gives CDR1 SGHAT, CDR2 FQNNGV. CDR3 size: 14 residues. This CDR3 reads CASSWGQANYEQYF.

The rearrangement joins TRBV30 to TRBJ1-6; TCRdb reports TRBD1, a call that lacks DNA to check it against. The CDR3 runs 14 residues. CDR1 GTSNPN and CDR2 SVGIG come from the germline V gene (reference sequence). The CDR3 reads CAWSKGQDNSPLHF.

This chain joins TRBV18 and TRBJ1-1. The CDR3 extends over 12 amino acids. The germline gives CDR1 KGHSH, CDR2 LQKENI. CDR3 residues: CASSSKAFEAFF.

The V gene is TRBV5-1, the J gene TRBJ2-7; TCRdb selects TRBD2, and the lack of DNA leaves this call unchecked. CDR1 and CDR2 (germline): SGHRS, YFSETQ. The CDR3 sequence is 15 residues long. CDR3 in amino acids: CASSYRSGREGEQYF. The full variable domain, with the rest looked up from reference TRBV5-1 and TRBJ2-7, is KAGVTQTPRYLIKTRGQQVTLSCSPISGHRSVSWYQQTPGQGLQFLFEYFSETQRNKGNFPGRFSGRQFSNSRSEMNVSTLELGDSALYLCASSYRSGREGEQYFGPGTRLTVT.

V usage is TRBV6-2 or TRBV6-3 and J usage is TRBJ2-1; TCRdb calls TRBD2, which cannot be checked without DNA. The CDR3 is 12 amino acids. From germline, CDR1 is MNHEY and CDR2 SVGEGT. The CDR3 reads CASSAPGREQFF.

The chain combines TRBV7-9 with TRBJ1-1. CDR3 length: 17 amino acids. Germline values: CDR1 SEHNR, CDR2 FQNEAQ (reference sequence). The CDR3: CASSSSVTAAMNTEAFF.

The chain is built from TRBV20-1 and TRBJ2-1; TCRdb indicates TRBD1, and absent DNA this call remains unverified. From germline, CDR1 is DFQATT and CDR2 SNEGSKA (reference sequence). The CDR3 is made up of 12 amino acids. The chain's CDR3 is CSASDRVNEQFF.